This entry concerns a single T cell receptor beta chain. Antigen unknown. This sample was included in a study of cytomegalovirus exposure and HLA in healthy donors. Findings of the study overall: Certain indistinguishable V segments, among them TRBV6-2 and TRBV6-3, were excluded. Judged likely to be a sequencing artifact was a cluster of highly shared sequence variants. A few chains linked to CMV were shown in vitro to be specific for CMV antigens.

The V end lost 1 base, the J end lost 2 bases, and 18 bases lay between the germline ends. CDR1 and CDR2 from the germline V gene are SGHTA and FQGTGA. The CDR3 is 19 residues long. Primers for the PCR totalled 60 Vbeta and 13 Jbeta. The data were produced by immunoSEQ multiplex PCR, yet TCRdb's version contains in-frame clones alone and is incomplete. The sample contains some 200,000 clones, around 76% of which appear only once. This sequence originates from a man between 18 and 35 years old in good health and CMV-seronegative. The sequenced sample was PBMCs. The V gene is TRBV7-3, the J gene TRBJ2-6; D might be TRBD1 (8 bases). This CDR3 reads CASSLITGGDLTGANVLTF. In nucleotides, the CDR3 is TGTGCCAGCAGCTTAATAACAGGGGGGGACCTGACTGGGGCCAACGTCCTGACTTTC.